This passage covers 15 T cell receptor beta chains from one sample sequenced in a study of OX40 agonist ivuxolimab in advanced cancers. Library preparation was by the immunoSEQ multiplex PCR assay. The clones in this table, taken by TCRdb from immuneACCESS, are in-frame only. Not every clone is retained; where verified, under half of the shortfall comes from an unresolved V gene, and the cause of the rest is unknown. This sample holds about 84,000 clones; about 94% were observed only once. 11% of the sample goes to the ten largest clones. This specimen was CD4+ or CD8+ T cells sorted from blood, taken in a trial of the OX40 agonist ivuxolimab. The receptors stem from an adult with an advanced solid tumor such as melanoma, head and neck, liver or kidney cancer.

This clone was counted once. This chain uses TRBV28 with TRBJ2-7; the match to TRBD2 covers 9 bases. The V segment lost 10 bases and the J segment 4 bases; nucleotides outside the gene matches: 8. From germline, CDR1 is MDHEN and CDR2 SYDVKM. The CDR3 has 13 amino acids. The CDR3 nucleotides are TGTGCCACCTCCCTTGCGGGAGGGTACGAGCAGTACTTC. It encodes CATSLAGGYEQYF.

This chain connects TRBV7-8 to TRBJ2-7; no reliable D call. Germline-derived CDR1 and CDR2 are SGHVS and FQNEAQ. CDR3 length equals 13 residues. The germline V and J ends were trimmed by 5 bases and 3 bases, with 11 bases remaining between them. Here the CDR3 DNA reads TGTGCCAGCAGCCTAACGGGTAACTACGAGCAGTACTTC. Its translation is CASSLTGNYEQYF.

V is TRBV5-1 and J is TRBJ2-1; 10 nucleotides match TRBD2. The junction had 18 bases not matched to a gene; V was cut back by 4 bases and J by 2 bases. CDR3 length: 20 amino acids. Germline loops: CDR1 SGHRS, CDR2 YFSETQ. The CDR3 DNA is TGCGCCAGCAGCCCCGAAGGACTAGCGGTCTCTACGTCCACCTACAATGAGCAGTTCTTC. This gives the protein CASSPEGLAVSTSTYNEQFF.

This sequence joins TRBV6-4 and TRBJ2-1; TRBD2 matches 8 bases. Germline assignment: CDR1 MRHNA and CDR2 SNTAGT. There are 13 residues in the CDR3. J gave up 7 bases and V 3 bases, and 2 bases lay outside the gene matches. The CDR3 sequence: CASSETSANEQFF. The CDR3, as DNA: TGTGCCAGCAGTGAGACTAGCGCGAATGAGCAGTTCTTC.

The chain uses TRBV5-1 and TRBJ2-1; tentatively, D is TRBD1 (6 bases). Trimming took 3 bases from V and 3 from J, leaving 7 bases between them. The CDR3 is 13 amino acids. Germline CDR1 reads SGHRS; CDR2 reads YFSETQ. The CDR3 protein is CASSSDSYNEQFF. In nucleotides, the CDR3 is TGCGCCAGCAGCTCGGACAGCTACAATGAGCAGTTCTTC.

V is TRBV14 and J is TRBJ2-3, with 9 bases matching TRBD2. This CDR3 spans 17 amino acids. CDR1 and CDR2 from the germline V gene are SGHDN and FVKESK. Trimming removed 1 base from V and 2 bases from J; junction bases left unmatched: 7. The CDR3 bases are TGTGCCAGCAGCCAAGCCCTAGCGGGAATCTTCACAGATACGCAGTATTTT. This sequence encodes CASSQALAGIFTDTQYF. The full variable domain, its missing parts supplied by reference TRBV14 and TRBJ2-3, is EAGVTQFPSHSVIEKGQTVTLRCDPISGHDNLYWYRRVMGKEIKFLLHFVKESKQDESGMPNNRFLAERTGGTYSTLKVQPAELEDSGVYFCASSQALAGIFTDTQYFGPGTRLTVL.

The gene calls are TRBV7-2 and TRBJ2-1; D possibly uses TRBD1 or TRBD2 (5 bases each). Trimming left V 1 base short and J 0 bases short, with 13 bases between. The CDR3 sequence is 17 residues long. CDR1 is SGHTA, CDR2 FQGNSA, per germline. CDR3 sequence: CASSLGSGGPSYNEQFF. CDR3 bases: TGTGCCAGCAGCTTAGGGAGTGGGGGACCCTCCTACAATGAGCAGTTCTTC.

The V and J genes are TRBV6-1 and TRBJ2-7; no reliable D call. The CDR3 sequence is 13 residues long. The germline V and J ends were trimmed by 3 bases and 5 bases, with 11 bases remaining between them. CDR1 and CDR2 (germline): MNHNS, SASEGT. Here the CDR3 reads CASSDGLGHEQYF. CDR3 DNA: TGTGCCAGCAGTGATGGATTAGGCCACGAGCAGTACTTC.

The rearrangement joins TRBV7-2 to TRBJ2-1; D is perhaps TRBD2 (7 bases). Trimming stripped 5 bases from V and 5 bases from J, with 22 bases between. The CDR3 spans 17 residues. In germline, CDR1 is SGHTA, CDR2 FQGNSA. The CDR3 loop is CASSPDGGREWDNEQFF. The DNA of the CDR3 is TGTGCCAGCAGCCCGGACGGGGGGCGGGAGTGGGACAATGAGCAGTTCTTC. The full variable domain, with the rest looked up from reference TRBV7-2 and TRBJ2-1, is GAGVSQSPSNKVTEKGKDVELRCDPISGHTALYWYRQSLGQGLEFLIYFQGNSAPDKSGLPSDRFSAERTGGSVSTLTIQRTQQEDSAVYLCASSPDGGREWDNEQFFGPGTRLTVL.

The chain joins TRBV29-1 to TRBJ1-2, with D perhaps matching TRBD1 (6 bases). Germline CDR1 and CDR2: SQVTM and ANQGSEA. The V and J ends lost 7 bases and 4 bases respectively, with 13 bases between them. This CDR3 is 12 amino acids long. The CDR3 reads CSGRGVGYGYTF. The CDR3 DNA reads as TGCAGCGGAAGGGGGGTGGGCTATGGCTACACCTTC. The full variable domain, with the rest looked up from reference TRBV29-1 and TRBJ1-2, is SAVISQKPSRDICQRGTSLTIQCQVDSQVTMMFWYRQQPGQSLTLIATANQGSEATYESGFVIDKFPISRPNLTFSTLTVSNMSPEDSSIYLCSGRGVGYGYTFGSGTRLTVV.

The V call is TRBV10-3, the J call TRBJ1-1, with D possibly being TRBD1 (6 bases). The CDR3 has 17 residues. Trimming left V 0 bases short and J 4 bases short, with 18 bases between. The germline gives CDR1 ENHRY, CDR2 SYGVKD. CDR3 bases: TGTGCCATCAGTGAGTCGGACCGGGGGGACACTACCACTGAAGCTTTCTTT. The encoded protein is CAISESDRGDTTTEAFF.

CDR3 protein: CASSTQGARDTQYF. The DNA for the CDR3 is TGTGCCAGCAGCACACAGGGGGCGCGGGATACGCAGTATTTT. The rearrangement links TRBV7-9 to TRBJ2-3, with 9 bases aligning to TRBD1. The CDR3 has 14 residues. The germline gives CDR1 SEHNR, CDR2 FQNEAQ (reference sequence). The ends lost 5 bases at V and 6 bases at J; junction bases unmatched: 6.

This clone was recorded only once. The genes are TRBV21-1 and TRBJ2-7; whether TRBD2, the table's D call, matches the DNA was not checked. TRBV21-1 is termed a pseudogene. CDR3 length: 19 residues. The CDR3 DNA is TGTGCCAGCAGCAAAATAGCGGGAGCAGTAGTGGGCCTCCACTACGAGCAGTACTTC. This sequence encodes CASSKIAGAVVGLHYEQYF.

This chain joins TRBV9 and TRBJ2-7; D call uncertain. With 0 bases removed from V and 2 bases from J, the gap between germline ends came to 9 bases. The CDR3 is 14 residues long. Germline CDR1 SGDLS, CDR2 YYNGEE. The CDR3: CASSVEGTAYEQYF. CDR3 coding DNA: TGTGCCAGCAGCGTAGAAGGAACAGCCTACGAGCAGTACTTC.

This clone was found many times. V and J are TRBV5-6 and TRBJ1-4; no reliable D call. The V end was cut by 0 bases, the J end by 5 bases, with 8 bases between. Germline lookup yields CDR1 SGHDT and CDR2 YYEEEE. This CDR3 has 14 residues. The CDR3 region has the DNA TGTGCCAGCAGCTTGGGCAGCATGAATGAAAAACTGTTTTTT. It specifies CASSLGSMNEKLFF. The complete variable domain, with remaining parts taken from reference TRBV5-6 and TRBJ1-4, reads DAGVTQSPTHLIKTRGQQVTLRCSPKSGHDTVSWYQQALGQGPQFIFQYYEEEERQRGNFPDRFSGHQFPNYSSELNVNALLLGDSALYLCASSLGSMNEKLFFGSGTQLSVL.